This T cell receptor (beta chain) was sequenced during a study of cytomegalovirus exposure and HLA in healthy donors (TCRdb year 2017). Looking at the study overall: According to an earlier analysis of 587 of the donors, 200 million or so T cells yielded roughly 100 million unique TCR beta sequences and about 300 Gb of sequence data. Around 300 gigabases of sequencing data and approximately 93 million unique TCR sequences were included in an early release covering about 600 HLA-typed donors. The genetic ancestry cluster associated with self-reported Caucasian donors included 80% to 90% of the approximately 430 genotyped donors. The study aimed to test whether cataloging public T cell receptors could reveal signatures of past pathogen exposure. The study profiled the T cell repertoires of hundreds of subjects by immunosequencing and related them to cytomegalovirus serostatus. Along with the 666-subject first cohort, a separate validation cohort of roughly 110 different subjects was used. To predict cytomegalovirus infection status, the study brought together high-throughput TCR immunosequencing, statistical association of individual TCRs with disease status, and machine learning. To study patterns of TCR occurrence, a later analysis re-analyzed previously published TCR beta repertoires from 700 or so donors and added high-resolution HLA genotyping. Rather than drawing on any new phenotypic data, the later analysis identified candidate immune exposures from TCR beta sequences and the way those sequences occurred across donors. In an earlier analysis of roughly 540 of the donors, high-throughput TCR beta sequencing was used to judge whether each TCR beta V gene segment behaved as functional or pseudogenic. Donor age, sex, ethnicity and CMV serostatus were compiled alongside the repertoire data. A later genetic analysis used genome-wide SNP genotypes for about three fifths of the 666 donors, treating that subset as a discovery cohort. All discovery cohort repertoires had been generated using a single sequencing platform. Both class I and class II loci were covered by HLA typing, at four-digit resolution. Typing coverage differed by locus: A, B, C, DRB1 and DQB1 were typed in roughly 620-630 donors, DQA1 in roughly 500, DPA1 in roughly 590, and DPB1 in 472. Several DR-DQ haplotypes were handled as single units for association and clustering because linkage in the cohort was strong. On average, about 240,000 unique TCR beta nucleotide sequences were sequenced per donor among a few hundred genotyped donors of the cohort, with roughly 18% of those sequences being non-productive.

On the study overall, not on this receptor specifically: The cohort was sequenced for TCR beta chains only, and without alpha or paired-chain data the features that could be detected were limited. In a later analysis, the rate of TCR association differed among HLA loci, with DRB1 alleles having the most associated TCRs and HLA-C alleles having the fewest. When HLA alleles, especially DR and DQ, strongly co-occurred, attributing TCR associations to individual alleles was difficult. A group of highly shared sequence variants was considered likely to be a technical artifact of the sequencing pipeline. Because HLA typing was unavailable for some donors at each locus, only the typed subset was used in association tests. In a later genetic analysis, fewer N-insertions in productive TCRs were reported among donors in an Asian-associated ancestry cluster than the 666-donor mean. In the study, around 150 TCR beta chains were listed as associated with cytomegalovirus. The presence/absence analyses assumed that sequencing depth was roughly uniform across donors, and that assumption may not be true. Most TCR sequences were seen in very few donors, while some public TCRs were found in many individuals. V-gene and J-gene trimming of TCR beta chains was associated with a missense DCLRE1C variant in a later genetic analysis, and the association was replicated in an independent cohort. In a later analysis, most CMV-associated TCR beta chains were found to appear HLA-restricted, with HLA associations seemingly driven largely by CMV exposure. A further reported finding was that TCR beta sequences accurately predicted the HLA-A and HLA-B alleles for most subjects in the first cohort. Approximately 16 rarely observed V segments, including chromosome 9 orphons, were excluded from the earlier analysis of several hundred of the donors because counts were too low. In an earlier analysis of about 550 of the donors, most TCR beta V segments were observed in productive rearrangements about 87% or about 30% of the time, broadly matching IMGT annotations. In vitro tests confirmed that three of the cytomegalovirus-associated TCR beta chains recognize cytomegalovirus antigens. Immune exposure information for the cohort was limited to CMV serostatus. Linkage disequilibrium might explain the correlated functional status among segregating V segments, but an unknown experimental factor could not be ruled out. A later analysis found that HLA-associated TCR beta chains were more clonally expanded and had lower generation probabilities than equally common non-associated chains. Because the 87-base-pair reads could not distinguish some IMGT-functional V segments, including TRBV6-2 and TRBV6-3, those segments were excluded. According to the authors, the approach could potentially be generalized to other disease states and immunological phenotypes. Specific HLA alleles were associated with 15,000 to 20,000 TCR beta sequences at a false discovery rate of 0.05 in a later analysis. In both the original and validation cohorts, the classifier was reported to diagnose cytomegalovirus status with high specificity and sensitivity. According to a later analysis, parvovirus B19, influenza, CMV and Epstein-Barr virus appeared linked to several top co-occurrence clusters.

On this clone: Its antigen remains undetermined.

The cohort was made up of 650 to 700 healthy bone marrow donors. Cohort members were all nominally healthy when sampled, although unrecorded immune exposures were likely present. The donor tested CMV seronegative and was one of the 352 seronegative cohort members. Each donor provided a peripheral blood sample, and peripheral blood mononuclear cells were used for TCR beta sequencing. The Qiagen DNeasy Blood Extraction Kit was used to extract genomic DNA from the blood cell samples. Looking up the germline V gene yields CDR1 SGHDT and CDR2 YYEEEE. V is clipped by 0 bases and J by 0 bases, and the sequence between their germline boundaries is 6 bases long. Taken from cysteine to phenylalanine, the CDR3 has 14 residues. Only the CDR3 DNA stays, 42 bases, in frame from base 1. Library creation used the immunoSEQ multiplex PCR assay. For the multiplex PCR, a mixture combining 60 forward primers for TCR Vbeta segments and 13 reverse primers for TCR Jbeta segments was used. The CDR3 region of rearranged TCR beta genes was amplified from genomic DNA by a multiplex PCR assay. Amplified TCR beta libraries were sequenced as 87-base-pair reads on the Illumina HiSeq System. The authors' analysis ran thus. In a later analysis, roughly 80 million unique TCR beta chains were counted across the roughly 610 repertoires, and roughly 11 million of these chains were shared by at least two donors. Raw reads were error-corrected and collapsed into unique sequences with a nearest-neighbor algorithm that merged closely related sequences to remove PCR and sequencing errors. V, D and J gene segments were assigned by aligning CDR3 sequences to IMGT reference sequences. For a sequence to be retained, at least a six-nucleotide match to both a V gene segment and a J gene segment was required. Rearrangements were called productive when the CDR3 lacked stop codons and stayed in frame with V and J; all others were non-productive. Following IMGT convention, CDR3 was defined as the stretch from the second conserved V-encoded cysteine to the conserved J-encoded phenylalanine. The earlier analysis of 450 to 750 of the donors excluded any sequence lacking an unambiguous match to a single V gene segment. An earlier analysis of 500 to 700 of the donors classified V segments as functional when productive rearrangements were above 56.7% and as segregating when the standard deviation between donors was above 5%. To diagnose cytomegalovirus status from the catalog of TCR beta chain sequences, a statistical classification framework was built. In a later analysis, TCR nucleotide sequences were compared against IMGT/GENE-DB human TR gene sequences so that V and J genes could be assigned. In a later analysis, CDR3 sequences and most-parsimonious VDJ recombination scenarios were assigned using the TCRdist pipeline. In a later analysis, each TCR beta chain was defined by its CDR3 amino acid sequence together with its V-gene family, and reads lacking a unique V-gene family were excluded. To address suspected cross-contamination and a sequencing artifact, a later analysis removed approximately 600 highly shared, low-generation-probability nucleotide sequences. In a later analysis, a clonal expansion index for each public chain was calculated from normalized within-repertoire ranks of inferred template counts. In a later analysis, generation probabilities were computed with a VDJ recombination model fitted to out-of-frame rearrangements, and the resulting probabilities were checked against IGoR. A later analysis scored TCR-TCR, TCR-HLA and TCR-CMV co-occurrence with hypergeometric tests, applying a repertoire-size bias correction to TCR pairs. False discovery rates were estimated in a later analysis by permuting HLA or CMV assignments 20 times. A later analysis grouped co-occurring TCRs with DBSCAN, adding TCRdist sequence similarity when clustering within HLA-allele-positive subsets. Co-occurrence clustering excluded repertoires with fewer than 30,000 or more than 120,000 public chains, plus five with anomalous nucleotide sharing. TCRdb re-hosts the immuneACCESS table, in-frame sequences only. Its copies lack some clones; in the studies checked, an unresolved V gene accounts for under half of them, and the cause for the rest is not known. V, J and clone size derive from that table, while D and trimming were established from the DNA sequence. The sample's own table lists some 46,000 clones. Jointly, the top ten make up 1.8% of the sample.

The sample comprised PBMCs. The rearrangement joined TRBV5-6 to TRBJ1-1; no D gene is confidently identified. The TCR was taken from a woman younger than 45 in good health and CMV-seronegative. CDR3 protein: CASSLDRMNTEAFF. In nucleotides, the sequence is TGTGCCAGCAGCTTGGACAGAATGAACACTGAAGCTTTCTTT.